A selection of T cell receptor beta chains follows, all from one sample in a study of cytotoxic CD8 clonotypes in ibrutinib-treated CLL. The data were produced by immunoSEQ multiplex PCR, yet TCRdb's version contains in-frame clones alone and is incomplete. This table holds approximately 340,000 clones, approximately 67% found once. Sequencing was performed on PBMCs, taken after 36 months of ibrutinib treatment. These receptors came from a human donor with chronic lymphocytic leukemia. CDR3s include the opening cysteine and the closing phenylalanine or tryptophan. D genes are given only for firm matches. Clone size, where shown, is once, few, many, or a class for clones that have expanded.

NA	TRBV5-4	NA	TRBJ2-7	CASSVDTWNEQYF	TGTGCCAGCAGCGTGGACACGTGGAACGAGCAGTACTTC
TRBD1	TRBV29-1	NA	TRBJ2-1	CSAADRGGHEQFF	TGCAGCGCTGCGGACAGGGGAGGCCATGAGCAGTTCTTC
NA	TRBV29-1	NA	TRBJ2-7	CSVEVERAEQYF	TGCAGCGTTGAAGTTGAACGGGCCGAGCAGTACTTC
NA	TRBV7-9	NA	TRBJ2-7	CASSVMTVGYGEQYF	TGTGCCAGCAGCGTAATGACGGTAGGCTACGGGGAGCAGTACTTC
NA	TRBV7-2	NA	TRBJ2-3	CASSSTINWSTDTQYF	TGTGCCAGCAGCTCGACTATCAACTGGAGCACAGATACGCAGTATTTT
TRBD1	TRBV5-1	NA	TRBJ1-6	CASSLAGQGDSPLHF	TGCGCCAGCAGCTTGGCGGGACAGGGGGATTCACCCCTCCACTTT
TRBD1	TRBV18	NA	TRBJ2-7	CASSPSGTGSYEQYF	TGTGCCAGCTCACCCTCCGGGACAGGCTCCTACGAGCAGTACTTC
NA	TRBV6-5	NA	TRBJ2-7	CASSSRRSSYEQYF	TGTGCCAGCAGTTCCAGGAGGTCATCCTACGAGCAGTACTTC
TRBD2	TRBV28	few	TRBJ2-3	CASSFFPSGGNTQYF	TGTGCCAGCAGTTTCTTCCCTAGCGGGGGCAATACGCAGTATTTT
NA	TRBV18	NA	TRBJ2-5	CASSPREMQETQYF	TGTGCCAGCTCACCACGGGAAATGCAAGAGACCCAGTACTTC
NA	TRBV5-1	NA	TRBJ2-2	CASSYGPNTGELFF	TGCGCCAGCAGCTACGGACCGAACACCGGGGAGCTGTTTTTT
NA	TRBV7-2	NA	TRBJ2-7	CASSSTGTLTYEQYF	TGTGCCAGCAGCTCCACCGGGACTCTAACCTACGAGCAGTACTTC
NA	TRBV6-1	NA	TRBJ1-4	CASSDGGPDFNEKLFF	TGTGCCAGCAGTGACGGAGGGCCGGATTTTAATGAAAAACTGTTTTTT
TRBD1	TRBV28	NA	TRBJ2-7	CASSPGGRPYEQYF	TGTGCCAGCAGTCCAGGGGGTAGACCCTACGAGCAGTACTTC
NA	TRBV19	NA	TRBJ2-7	CASSGSYEQYF	TGTGCCAGTAGTGGCTCCTACGAGCAGTACTTC
TRBD1	TRBV11-2	few	TRBJ1-2	CASSITGGYGYTF	TGTGCCAGCAGCATTACAGGGGGGTACGGCTACACCTTC
NA	TRBV5-6	few	TRBJ1-5	CASSWGSSNQPQHF	TGTGCCAGCAGCTGGGGGTCTAGCAATCAGCCCCAGCATTTT
NA	TRBV14	NA	TRBJ1-2	CASSPNQGIGHGYTF	TGTGCCAGCAGCCCAAATCAGGGAATCGGGCATGGCTACACCTTC
NA	TRBV5-1	NA	TRBJ1-2	CASSISSGTNYGYTF	TGCGCCAGCAGCATTTCCTCCGGGACTAACTATGGCTACACCTTC
NA	TRBV7-9	NA	TRBJ2-7	CASSLAGESYEQYF	TGTGCCAGCAGCTTAGCGGGAGAGTCCTACGAGCAGTACTTC
NA	TRBV25-1	NA	TRBJ2-7	CASMTDTYEQYF	TGTGCCAGCATGACGGATACCTACGAGCAGTACTTC
NA	TRBV9	NA	TRBJ2-3	CASSVASQGGDTQYF	TGTGCCAGCAGCGTAGCTTCACAGGGTGGGGATACGCAGTATTTT
NA	TRBV6-5	NA	TRBJ1-5	CGTGINGQPQHF	TGTGGAACAGGGATTAATGGTCAGCCCCAGCATTTT
NA	TRBV27	NA	TRBJ2-1	CASSSWSLGNEQFF	TGTGCCAGCAGTTCGTGGTCGCTAGGCAATGAGCAGTTCTTC
TRBD2	TRBV15	NA	TRBJ2-1	CATSGRAGGFSEQFF	TGTGCCACCAGCGGTCGAGCGGGAGGGTTTTCTGAGCAGTTCTTC
NA	TRBV9	NA	TRBJ2-2	CASSPYDSPGELFF	TGTGCCAGCAGCCCTTACGACAGTCCCGGGGAGCTGTTTTTT
TRBD2	TRBV7-2	few	TRBJ2-7	CASSLNPGLASGYEQYF	TGTGCCAGCAGCTTAAATCCGGGACTAGCGTCCGGCTACGAGCAGTACTTC
TRBD2	TRBV7-9	NA	TRBJ2-1	CASSPGTRNDEQFF	TGTGCCAGCAGCCCCGGGACTAGAAACGATGAGCAGTTCTTC
TRBD2	TRBV9	few	TRBJ2-1	CASSRSGILSYNEQFF	TGTGCCAGCAGTCGTAGCGGGATTCTGTCCTACAATGAGCAGTTCTTC
NA	TRBV7-9	NA	TRBJ2-3	CASSLGDTTTDTQYF	TGTGCCAGCAGCTTAGGGGATACGACCACAGATACGCAGTATTTT
NA	TRBV6-1	few	TRBJ2-2	CASSYPGELFF	TGTGCCAGCAGTTACCCCGGGGAGCTGTTTTTT
NA	TRBV7-2	NA	TRBJ2-7	CASSKFLLVGDALGQYF	TGTGCCAGCAGCAAATTCCTCCTAGTCGGGGACGCCCTAGGGCAGTACTTC
NA	TRBV7-9	NA	TRBJ2-5	CASSLQGETQYF	TGTGCCAGCAGCTTACAGGGCGAGACCCAGTACTTC
TRBD1	TRBV5-1	NA	TRBJ2-5	CASHRTGAETQYF	TGCGCCAGCCATAGGACAGGGGCAGAGACCCAGTACTTC
TRBD2	TRBV7-8	NA	TRBJ2-3	CASSFRVAGLTDTQYF	TGTGCCAGCAGCTTCCGTGTAGCGGGCCTCACAGATACGCAGTATTTT
NA	TRBV12-5	NA	TRBJ1-2	CASHSFNYGYTF	TGTGCTAGCCATTCGTTTAACTATGGCTACACCTTC
NA	TRBV5-6	NA	TRBJ1-2	CASSLESYGYTF	TGTGCCAGCAGCCTTGAATCCTATGGCTACACCTTC
NA	TRBV19	NA	TRBJ1-4	CASSIWVREKLFF	TGTGCCAGTAGTATTTGGGTTCGGGAAAAACTGTTTTTT
NA	TRBV15	NA	TRBJ2-7	CATSRVGGPYEQYF	TGTGCCACCAGCAGAGTGGGGGGACCGTACGAGCAGTACTTC
TRBD2	TRBV7-2	NA	TRBJ2-7	CASSLSGSGRAYDFYEQYF	TGTGCCAGCAGCTTAAGTGGTAGCGGGAGGGCTTACGATTTTTACGAGCAGTACTTC
TRBD1	TRBV10-3	NA	TRBJ1-4	CAISDRDATNEKLFF	TGTGCCATCAGCGACAGGGACGCAACTAATGAAAAACTGTTTTTT
NA	TRBV6-5	NA	TRBJ1-3	CASSSGAGNTIYF	TGTGCCAGCAGTTCTGGGGCTGGAAACACCATATATTTT
TRBD2	TRBV2	NA	TRBJ2-1	CASSGWRERNNEQFF	TGTGCCAGCAGTGGCTGGCGGGAGCGAAACAATGAGCAGTTCTTC
NA	TRBV28	NA	TRBJ2-7	CASSFQRAIEEQYF	TGTGCCAGCAGTTTTCAACGAGCAATCGAGGAGCAGTACTTC
NA	TRBV28	NA	TRBJ1-2	CASSSLGPGGYTF	TGTGCCAGCAGTTCACTGGGGCCGGGTGGCTACACCTTC
NA	TRBV18	NA	TRBJ2-3	CASSPGTDADTQYF	TGTGCCAGCTCACCCGGGACCGACGCAGATACGCAGTATTTT
NA	TRBV7-9	few	TRBJ2-2	CASSLARGIGELFF	TGTGCCAGCAGCTTAGCTAGGGGAATCGGGGAGCTGTTTTTT
TRBD1	TRBV19	NA	TRBJ1-2	CASSIVRTGVGYGYTF	TGTGCCAGTAGTATTGTAAGGACAGGGGTAGGCTATGGCTACACCTTC